The clone carrying this T cell receptor beta chain has a handful of counts. Trimming removed 8 bases from V and 3 bases from J; junction bases left unmatched: 3. Per the germline V gene, CDR1 is SNHLY and CDR2 is FYNNEI. This CDR3 region has 13 residues. The entry originates in a study of T cell changes during pregnancy in multiple sclerosis. The repertoire was sequenced with immunoSEQ multiplex PCR; TCRdb's copy has only in-frame clones and lacks some. Of 50,000 or so clones in the sample, about 92% were seen once. The gene calls are TRBV2 and TRBJ1-1, with 10 bases lining up with TRBD1. The starting material was CD4+ T cells from peripheral blood mononuclear cells, obtained in the third trimester of pregnancy. This receptor was identified in a female donor with multiple sclerosis, enrolled in a pregnancy study. CDR3 loop: CASGGQGYTEAFF. CDR3 coding DNA: TGTGCCAGCGGGGGACAGGGGTACACTGAAGCTTTCTTT.